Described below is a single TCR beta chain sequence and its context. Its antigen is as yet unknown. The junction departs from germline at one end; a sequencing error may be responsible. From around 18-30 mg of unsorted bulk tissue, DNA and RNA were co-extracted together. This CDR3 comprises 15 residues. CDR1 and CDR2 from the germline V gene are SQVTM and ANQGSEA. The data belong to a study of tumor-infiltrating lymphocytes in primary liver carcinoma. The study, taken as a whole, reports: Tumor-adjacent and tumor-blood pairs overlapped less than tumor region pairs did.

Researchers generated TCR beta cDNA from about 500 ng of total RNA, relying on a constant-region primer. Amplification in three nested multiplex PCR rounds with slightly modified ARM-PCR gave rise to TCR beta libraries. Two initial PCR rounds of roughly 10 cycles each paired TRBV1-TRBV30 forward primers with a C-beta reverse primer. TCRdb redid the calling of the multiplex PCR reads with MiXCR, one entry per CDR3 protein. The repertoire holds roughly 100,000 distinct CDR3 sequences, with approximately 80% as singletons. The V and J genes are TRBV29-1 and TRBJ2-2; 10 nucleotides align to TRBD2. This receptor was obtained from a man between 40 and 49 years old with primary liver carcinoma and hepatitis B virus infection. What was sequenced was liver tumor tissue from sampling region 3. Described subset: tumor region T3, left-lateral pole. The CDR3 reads CNVGTSAANTVELFF. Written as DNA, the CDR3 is TGCAACGTTGGGACTAGCGCGGCTAACACCGTGGAGCTGTTTTTT.